These 7 T cell receptor beta chains were sequenced from one sample in a study of cytomegalovirus exposure and HLA in healthy donors. A multiplex PCR was run with 60 Vbeta primers and 13 Jbeta primers. TCRdb's copy holds only in-frame clones and misses some; the assay was immunoSEQ multiplex PCR. The data show 90,000 to 120,000 clones, with about 80% seen just once and 3.5% to 5% held by the top ten. The sequenced material came from PBMCs. Every receptor here comes from a female donor in good health and CMV-seropositive.

V and J are TRBV30 and TRBJ1-3; perhaps TRBD1 as D (6 bases). The CDR3 runs 15 residues. CDR1 is GTSNPN, CDR2 SVGIG, per germline (reference sequence). V was trimmed by 4 bases and J by 5 bases, leaving 18 bases between them. Here the CDR3 DNA reads TGTGCCTGGACCGGAACAGGGTTACCGAGAAACACCATATATTTT. It is translated as CAWTGTGLPRNTIYF.

V and J are TRBV27 and TRBJ2-7, with TRBD2 matching over 13 bases. Germline V gene lookup returns CDR1 MNHEY and CDR2 SMNVEV (reference sequence). V shed 6 bases and J 5 bases; nucleotides not matched to a gene: 13. The length of the CDR3 is 17 residues. CDR3 nucleotide sequence: TGTGCCAGCAGGACTAGCGGGGGGCCAGTGAATGTCGACGAGCAGTACTTC. Translating it yields CASRTSGGPVNVDEQYF.

This sequence joins TRBV7-6 and TRBJ2-1, with D perhaps TRBD1 (5 bases). Germline V gene data show CDR1 as SGHVS and CDR2 as FNYEAQ. The CDR3 has 13 residues. V lost 3 bases and J lost 6, with 9 bases in between. In nucleotides, the CDR3 is TGTGCCAGCAGCTTCGGACAAGCCAATGAGCAGTTCTTC. Its translation is CASSFGQANEQFF.

The chain couples TRBV5-6 to TRBJ2-7; D gene unclear. This CDR3 comprises 12 residues. Germline V gives CDR1 SGHDT, CDR2 YYEEEE. The V end was cut by 7 bases, the J end by 2 bases, with 10 bases between. The CDR3, as DNA: TGTGCCAGCGGAGTTTTCACCTACGAGCAGTACTTC. Translated: CASGVFTYEQYF.

The chain uses TRBV25-1 and TRBJ1-2; D is perhaps TRBD1 (5 bases). The CDR3 covers 14 residues. V lost 6 bases and J 3 bases, leaving 14 bases between the germline ends. CDR1 and CDR2 (germline): MGHDK, SYGVNS. CDR3 in DNA: TGTGCCAGCAGCGGGGGAGGGTGGGACTATGGCTACACCTTC. Translating gives CASSGGGWDYGYTF.

The chain employs TRBV6-5 and TRBJ2-7; D is possibly TRBD2 (5 bases). The CDR3 runs to 15 residues. V gave up 2 bases and J gave up 3 bases, with 14 bases separating them. Germline-derived CDR1 and CDR2 are MNHEY and SVGAGI. CDR3 protein: CASSYTRAEIYEQYF. DNA of the CDR3: TGTGCCAGCAGTTACACCAGAGCGGAAATCTACGAGCAGTACTTC.

The chain has TRBV30 and TRBJ1-5; the D is unclear. Germline loops: CDR1 GTSNPN, CDR2 SVGIG (reference sequence). The CDR3 consists of 14 residues. V was clipped by 0 bases and J by 3 bases, with 9 bases between them. CDR3 protein: CAWSVPGVNQPQHF. CDR3 coding DNA: TGTGCCTGGAGTGTACCGGGAGTCAATCAGCCCCAGCATTTT.